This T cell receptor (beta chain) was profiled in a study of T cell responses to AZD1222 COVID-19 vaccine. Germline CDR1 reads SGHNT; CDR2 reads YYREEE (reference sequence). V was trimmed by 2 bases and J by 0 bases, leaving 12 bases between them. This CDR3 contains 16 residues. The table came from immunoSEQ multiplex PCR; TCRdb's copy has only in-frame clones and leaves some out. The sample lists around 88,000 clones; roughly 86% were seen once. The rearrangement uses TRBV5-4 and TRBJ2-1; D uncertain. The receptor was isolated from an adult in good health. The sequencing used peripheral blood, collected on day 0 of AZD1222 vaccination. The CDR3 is CASSLRALSSYNEQFF. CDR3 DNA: TGTGCCAGCAGCTTAAGAGCGCTGAGCTCCTACAATGAGCAGTTCTTC.